The next 2 T cell receptor beta chains were all read from a single sample in a study of T cells in Graves' hyperthyroidism and ophthalmopathy. Researchers amplified the TCR beta CDR3 regions from RNA transcripts. HTBI primers were employed in a first-round RT-PCR of the TCR CDR3. Using its own MiXCR run on the multiplex PCR reads, TCRdb lists one record per CDR3 protein. The sample has more than 500,000 distinct CDR3 sequences; 46% are singletons. The source material was peripheral blood or thyroid tissue (not recorded which). These receptors were obtained from an adult woman with Graves' disease, either hyperthyroidism or ophthalmopathy (not recorded which).

The count of this clonotype is one. The V and J genes are TRBV7-2 and TRBJ2-5; 10 nucleotides align to TRBD2. V shed 5 bases and J 5 bases; nucleotides not matched to a gene: 8. CDR1 is SGHTA, CDR2 FQGNSA, per germline. The CDR3 spans 15 residues. This CDR3 is CASSPAGGQGETQYF. The CDR3, as DNA: TGTGCCAGCAGCCCAGCGGGAGGGCAGGGGGAGACCCAGTACTTC.

This clonotype was recorded a few times. This sequence joins TRBV18 and TRBJ1-1; the match to TRBD1 covers 8 bases. V was pared by 8 bases and J by 4 bases, with 6 bases of the junction left unmatched. This CDR3 region has 13 residues. The V gene's germline CDR1 is KGHSH and CDR2 LQKENI. The CDR3 DNA reads TGTGCCAGCGCCGGGACAGGTATCACTGAAGCTTTCTTT. Protein sequence: CASAGTGITEAFF. The full variable domain, with the rest looked up from reference TRBV18 and TRBJ1-1, is NAGVMQNPRHLVRRRGQEARLRCSPMKGHSHVYWYRQLPEEGLKFMVYLQKENIIDESGMPKERFSAEFPKEGPSILRIQQVVRGDSAAYFCASAGTGITEAFFGQGTRLTVV.